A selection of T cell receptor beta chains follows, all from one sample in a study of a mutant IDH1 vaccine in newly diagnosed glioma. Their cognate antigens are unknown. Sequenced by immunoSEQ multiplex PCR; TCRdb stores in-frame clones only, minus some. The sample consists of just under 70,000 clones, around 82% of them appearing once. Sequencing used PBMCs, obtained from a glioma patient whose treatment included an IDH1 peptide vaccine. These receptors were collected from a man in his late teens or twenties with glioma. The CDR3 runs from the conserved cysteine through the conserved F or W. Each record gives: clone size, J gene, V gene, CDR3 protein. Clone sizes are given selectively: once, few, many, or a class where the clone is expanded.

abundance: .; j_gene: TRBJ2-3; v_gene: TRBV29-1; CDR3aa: CSAPTGGTDTQYF
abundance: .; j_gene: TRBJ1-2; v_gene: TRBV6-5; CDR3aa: CASSYSGRLHYGYTF
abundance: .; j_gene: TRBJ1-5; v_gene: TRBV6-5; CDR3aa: CASRRQGNMYQPQHF
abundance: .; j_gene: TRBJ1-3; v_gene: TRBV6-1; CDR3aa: CASSRTGNTIYF
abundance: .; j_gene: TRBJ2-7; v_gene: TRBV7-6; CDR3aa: CASSLTGQSYEQYF
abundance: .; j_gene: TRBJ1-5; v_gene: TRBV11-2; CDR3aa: CASSLDHGLGSNQPQHF
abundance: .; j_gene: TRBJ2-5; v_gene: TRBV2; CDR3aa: CASSDWETQYF
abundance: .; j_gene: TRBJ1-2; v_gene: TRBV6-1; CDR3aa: CASSPAGQITYGYTF
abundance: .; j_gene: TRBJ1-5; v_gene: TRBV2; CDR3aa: CASSEGSLSNQPQHF
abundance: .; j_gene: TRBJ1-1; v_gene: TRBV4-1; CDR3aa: CASSQERQIGTEAFF
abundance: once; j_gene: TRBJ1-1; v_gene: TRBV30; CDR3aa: CAWTRDRRDTEAFF
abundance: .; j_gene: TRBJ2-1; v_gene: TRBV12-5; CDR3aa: CASGFDRGSYNEQFF
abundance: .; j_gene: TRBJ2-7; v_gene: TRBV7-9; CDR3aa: CASSSHTPRTGEGTYEQYF
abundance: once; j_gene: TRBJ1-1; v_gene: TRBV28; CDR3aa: CASSSPGTGSISFF
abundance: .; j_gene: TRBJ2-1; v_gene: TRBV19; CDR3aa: CASKNGRGGSYNEQFF
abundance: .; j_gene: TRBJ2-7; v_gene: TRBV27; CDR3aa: CASSLYGTGLYEQYF
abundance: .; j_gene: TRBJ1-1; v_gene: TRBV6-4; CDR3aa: CASRDTLRVNTEAFF
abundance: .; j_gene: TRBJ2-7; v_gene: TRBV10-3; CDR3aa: CAISEYGGTYEQYF
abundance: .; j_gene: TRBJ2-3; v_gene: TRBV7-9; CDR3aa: CASSLAGVTQYF
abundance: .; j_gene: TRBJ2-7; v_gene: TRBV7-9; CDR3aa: CASSLGGYYEQYF
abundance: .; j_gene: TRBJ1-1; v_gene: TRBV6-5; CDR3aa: CASSYKDPVFYEAFF
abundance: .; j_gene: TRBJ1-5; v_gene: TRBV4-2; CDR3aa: CASSQGTPKHQPQHF
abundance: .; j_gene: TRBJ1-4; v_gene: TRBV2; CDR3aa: CASSGRMWGAGGEKLFF
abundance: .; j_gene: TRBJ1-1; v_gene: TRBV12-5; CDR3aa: CASVLRAAGAYAFF
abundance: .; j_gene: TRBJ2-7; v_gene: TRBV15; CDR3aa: CATSNRDGSYEQYF
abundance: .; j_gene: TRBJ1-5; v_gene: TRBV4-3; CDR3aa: CASSQDEGNNQPQHF
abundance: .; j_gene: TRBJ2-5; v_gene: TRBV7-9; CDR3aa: CASSAASGGPQETQYF
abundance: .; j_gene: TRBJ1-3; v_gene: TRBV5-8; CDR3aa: CASSLGAGQGDTIYF
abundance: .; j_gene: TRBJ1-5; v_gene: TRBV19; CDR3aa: CASSPRQGYSNQPQHF
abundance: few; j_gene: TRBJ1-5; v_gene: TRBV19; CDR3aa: CASSVIGGQGNNQPQHF
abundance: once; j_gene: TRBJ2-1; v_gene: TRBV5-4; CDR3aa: CASSFKRGGNEQFF
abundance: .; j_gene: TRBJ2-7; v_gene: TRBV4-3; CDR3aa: CASSQVGDLSYEQYF
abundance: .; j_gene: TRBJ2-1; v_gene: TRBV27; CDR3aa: CASSFSVYNEQFF
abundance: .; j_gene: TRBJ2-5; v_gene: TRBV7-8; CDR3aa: CASRGTSGSLSTQYF
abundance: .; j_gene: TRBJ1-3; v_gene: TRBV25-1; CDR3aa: CASSWRGRGSGNTIYF
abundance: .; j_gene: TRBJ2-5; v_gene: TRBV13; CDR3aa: CASSFEGDETQYF
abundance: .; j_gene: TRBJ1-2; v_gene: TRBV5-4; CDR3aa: CASSRDRGYGYGYTF
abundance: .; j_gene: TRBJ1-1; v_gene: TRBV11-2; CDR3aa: CASSIFPGQGRTEAFF
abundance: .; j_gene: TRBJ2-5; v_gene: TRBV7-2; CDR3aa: CASSQTGSQETQYF
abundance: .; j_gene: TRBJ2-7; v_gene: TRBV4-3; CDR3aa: CASSQEYGGGADEQYF
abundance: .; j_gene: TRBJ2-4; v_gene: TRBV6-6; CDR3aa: CASRETGTRDIQYF
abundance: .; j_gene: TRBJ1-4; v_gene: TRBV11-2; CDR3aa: CASSLVYRGSTNEKLFF
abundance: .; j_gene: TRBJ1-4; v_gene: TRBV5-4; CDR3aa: CASSLGRREKLFF
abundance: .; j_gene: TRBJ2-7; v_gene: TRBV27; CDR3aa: CASSLRQNYEQYF
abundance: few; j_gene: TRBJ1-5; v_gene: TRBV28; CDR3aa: CASSHQGYRQPQHF